This T cell receptor beta chain emerged from a study of cytomegalovirus exposure and HLA in healthy donors. Between the trimmed V and J ends, which lost 8 bases and 7 bases, there was a span of 18 bases. The CDR3 has 14 amino acids. CDR1 is SGHRS and CDR2 is YFSETQ in the germline V gene. Study results and caveats: Cytomegalovirus association was listed for roughly 160 TCR beta chains.

PCR amplification relied on 60 Vbeta primers (plus 13 Jbeta primers). The assay was immunoSEQ multiplex PCR, and TCRdb's table has in-frame clones only and misses some. There are 150,000 to 200,000 clones in the sample; roughly 80% occur only once, and around 1.7% lies in the top ten. For this clone: Its matching antigen is unknown.

The sequence came from a woman between 18 and 30 years old in good health and CMV-seronegative. J is TRBJ2-2 and V is TRBV5-1; TRBD2 is a possible D gene (5 bases). The sequenced sample consisted of PBMCs. The DNA of the CDR3 is TGCGCCAGTTCAATCTTAGGAGGTATCGGGGAGCTGTTTTTT. Its protein is CASSILGGIGELFF.